The 21 T cell receptor beta chains below all came from one sample that was sequenced in a study of prognosis after radiotherapy for stage I lung cancer. By two-round multiplex PCR, the TCR beta CDR3 was amplified from genomic DNA. Amplification in first-round PCR relied on primers specific to each TRBV and TRBJ gene. TCRdb re-analysed the multiplex PCR reads in MiXCR, keeping a single row per CDR3 protein. This sample has under 75,000 distinct CDR3 sequences, with about 26% found just once. This material consisted of PBMCs, taken before or after stereotactic body radiation therapy (not recorded which). Source of these receptors: a donor over 45 with non-small cell lung cancer.

This clonotype was recorded many times. The chain combines TRBV4-3 with TRBJ2-2, with D uncertain. Germline-derived CDR1 and CDR2 are LGHNA and YSLEER. V dropped 0 bases and J dropped 1 base, with 6 bases sitting between them. This CDR3 contains 15 residues. In DNA, the CDR3 is TGCGCCAGCAGCCAAGAGGCAGGGAACACCGGGGAGCTGTTTTTT. Translated: CASSQEAGNTGELFF.

The sample holds many counts of this clonotype. The chain recombines TRBV6-2 or TRBV6-3 with TRBJ1-5, with TRBD1 matching 9 bases. CDR1 is MNHEY and CDR2 is SVGEGT in the germline V gene. J was trimmed by 6 bases and V by 6 bases; bases with no gene match: 9. This CDR3 has 15 residues. The CDR3 loop reads CASRPTGGAGQPQHF. The CDR3 DNA sequence: TGTGCCAGCAGACCAACAGGGGGCGCAGGTCAGCCCCAGCATTTT.

In this sample, this clonotype turned up many times. The chain couples TRBV15 to TRBJ1-1; 9 bases agree with TRBD1. The V segment lost 5 bases and the J segment 6 bases; nucleotides outside the gene matches: 13. The CDR3 contains 16 residues. The germline gives CDR1 LNHNV, CDR2 YYDKDF (reference sequence). In DNA, the CDR3 is TGTGCCACCAGCCATCAGGCCGGGACAGGGAGGCCTGAAGCTTTCTTT. This translates into CATSHQAGTGRPEAFF.

This clonotype was seen repeatedly, ten times or more. The V gene is TRBV19, the J gene TRBJ2-7; D uncertain. Germline lookup yields CDR1 LNHDA and CDR2 SQIVND (reference sequence). The CDR3 consists of 12 residues. V was shortened by 6 bases and J by 7 bases, with 13 bases between the two germline ends. The CDR3: CASSNSVGEQYF. The CDR3, as DNA: TGTGCCAGTAGCAACAGCGTTGGAGAGCAGTACTTC.

This clonotype has at least ten counts. The chain links TRBV7-2 to TRBJ1-2; 10 nucleotides agree with TRBD1. V shed 5 bases, J shed 3 bases, and the junction held 6 bases outside the gene matches. Germline CDR1 is SGHTA and CDR2 is FQGNSA. This CDR3 has 15 amino acids. CDR3 sequence: CASSPRQGADYGYTF. CDR3 coding DNA: TGTGCCAGCAGCCCCCGACAGGGGGCGGACTATGGCTACACCTTC.

Concerning this clonotype itself: Given a far larger clone just one base away, this is likely a sequencing read error. This chain uses TRBV6-5 with TRBJ2-1, with D possibly matching TRBD2 (6 bases). The length of the CDR3 is 13 residues. Germline V gene lookup returns CDR1 MNHEY and CDR2 SVGAGI. CDR3 protein: CVTRYGGGDEQFF. For the CDR3, the DNA is TGTGTCACCCGGTACGGGGGAGGAGATGAGCAGTTCTTC.

The genes are TRBV4-2 and TRBJ2-7; TRBD1 matches at 8 bases. The V gene's germline CDR1 is LGHNA and CDR2 YNFKEQ. The CDR3 contains 15 residues. Unmatched junction bases numbered 13, after V lost 6 bases and J lost 6 bases. For the CDR3, the DNA is TGTGCCAGCAGTCTGACAGGGGCTGGATTGTCCGAGCAGTACTTC. Translated: CASSLTGAGLSEQYF.

About this clonotype: A read error may be the cause here, since a much bigger clone is one base away. The chain combines TRBV3-1 with TRBJ2-2, with D uncertain. CDR3 length: 13 residues. Germline CDR1 reads LGHDT; CDR2 reads YNNKEL (reference sequence). Trimming took 7 bases from V and 5 from J, leaving 11 bases between them. The CDR3 loop is CASNSLGTGELFF. Here the CDR3 DNA reads TGTGCCAGCAACAGTCTGGGGACCGGGGAGCTGTTTTTT.

In this sample, this clonotype turned up many times. This chain links TRBV5-1 with TRBJ2-1; 8 nucleotides match TRBD2. Germline V gives CDR1 SGHRS, CDR2 YFSETQ. V was pared by 0 bases and J by 9 bases, with 11 bases of the junction left unmatched. The CDR3 runs to 16 residues. The CDR3 DNA follows: TGCGCCAGCAGCTTGGAACTTGCGGGGGGCTTCAGTGAGCAGTTCTTC. Residues: CASSLELAGGFSEQFF.

This clonotype was detected ten times or more. The V call is TRBV7-6, the J call TRBJ1-6; 7 nucleotides align to TRBD1. Germline values: CDR1 SGHVS, CDR2 FNYEAQ. Trimming at V came to 0 bases and at J to 5 bases, leaving 7 bases not matched to a gene. This CDR3 contains 17 residues. The CDR3: CASSLASGTANNSPLHF. The CDR3 DNA is TGTGCCAGCAGCTTAGCGTCCGGGACAGCTAATAATTCACCCCTCCACTTT.

This clonotype was counted many times. This chain links TRBV20-1 with TRBJ1-1; D possibly corresponds to TRBD1 (6 bases). Trimming took off 0 bases at V and 4 bases at J, with 15 bases between the two ends. Looked up from germline, CDR1 is DFQATT and CDR2 is SNEGSKA (reference sequence). The CDR3 is 15 amino acids. The CDR3 protein is CSARDQKQGGTEAFF. CDR3 DNA: TGCAGTGCTAGAGATCAGAAACAGGGCGGCACTGAAGCTTTCTTT.

At least ten counts were recorded for this clonotype. The chain uses TRBV6-4 and TRBJ2-2, with 10 nucleotides matching TRBD1. Germline V gives CDR1 MRHNA, CDR2 SNTAGT. The CDR3 runs to 16 residues. With 8 bases clipped from V and 4 bases from J, the junction kept 10 bases outside the gene matches. DNA for the CDR3: TGTGCCAGCGCTCAGGGACAGGGGTTCGGCACCGGGGAGCTGTTTTTT. Amino acids: CASAQGQGFGTGELFF.

This clonotype was seen many times. The CDR3 reads CAWSVGGVQPQHF. CDR3 bases: TGTGCCTGGAGTGTGGGGGGGGTGCAGCCCCAGCATTTT. This chain joins TRBV30 and TRBJ1-5, with D perhaps TRBD1 (5 bases). The CDR3 covers 13 residues. V lost 0 bases, J lost 7 bases, and 10 bases lay in between. Germline V gene data show CDR1 as GTSNPN and CDR2 as SVGIG (reference sequence).

Many counts were recorded for this clonotype. V gene TRBV30 combines with J gene TRBJ2-6; 7 bases match TRBD2. The CDR3 extends over 17 amino acids. From germline, CDR1 is GTSNPN and CDR2 SVGIG (reference sequence). After removal of 5 bases from V and 0 bases from J, the junction contained 10 bases not matched to a gene. The chain's CDR3 is CAWEFGGMPSGANVLTF. CDR3 DNA sequence: TGTGCCTGGGAGTTCGGGGGGATGCCCTCTGGGGCCAACGTCCTGACTTTC.

There are many counts of this clonotype. This sequence joins TRBV10-2 and TRBJ1-5; D is unresolved. The CDR3 is 13 residues long. Germline CDR1 is WSHSY and CDR2 is SAAADI. The V gene lost 2 bases and the J gene lost 5 bases, with 7 bases spanning the gap. DNA for the CDR3: TGCGCCAGCAGTGAGATCCCTTATCAGCCCCAGCATTTT. Its translation is CASSEIPYQPQHF.

This clonotype was recorded many times. This chain joins TRBV10-2 and TRBJ2-7; 10 nucleotides agree with TRBD1. Unmatched junction bases numbered 6, after V lost 3 bases and J lost 4 bases. The CDR3 sequence is 15 residues long. The germline gives CDR1 WSHSY, CDR2 SAAADI. The CDR3 DNA is TGCGCCAGCAGTGAACCCGGGACAGGGGCTTACGAGCAGTACTTC. It encodes CASSEPGTGAYEQYF.

About this clonotype itself: At one end the junction does not follow the germline gene, possibly because of a read error. This chain links TRBV5-1 with TRBJ2-2; 9 positions match TRBD2. There are 16 residues in the CDR3. Looked up from germline, CDR1 is SGHRS and CDR2 is YFSETQ. The CDR3 here is CASSLASGANTGQLFF. The CDR3 DNA follows: TGCGCCAGCAGCTTAGCTAGCGGGGCGAACACCGGGCAGCTGTTTTTT.

This clonotype has a count of ten or more. The gene calls are TRBV7-6 and TRBJ1-6; perhaps TRBD1 as D (6 bases). There are 16 residues in the CDR3. Germline lookup yields CDR1 SGHVS and CDR2 FNYEAQ. V was pared by 5 bases and J by 5 bases, with 16 bases between. CDR3 coding DNA: TGTGCCAGCAGCGCCCAAACAGGGAAAGATAATTCACCCCTCCACTTT. This translates into CASSAQTGKDNSPLHF.

In regard to this clonotype: The CDR3 carries no conserved terminal phenylalanine or tryptophan, so it likely arises from a read error. V is TRBV6-1 and J is TRBJ1-2; D is uncertain. Germline CDR1 reads MNHNS; CDR2 reads SASEGT. V lost 6 bases to trimming and J lost 0 bases, with 8 bases between them. This CDR3 has 13 amino acids. The CDR3 loop reads CASSKESNYGYTL. DNA for the CDR3: TGTGCCAGCAGCAAGGAATCTAACTATGGCTACACCCTC.

A note on this clonotype: This may be a read error, as it is one base from a much larger clone. This chain uses TRBV30 with TRBJ1-1; D ambiguous. Germline loops: CDR1 GTSNPN, CDR2 SVGIG (reference sequence). The CDR3 consists of 13 residues. Trimming shortened V by 2 bases and J by 1 base, and 8 bases separated the two germline ends. The CDR3 is CAWSRDRNTEAFF. Written as DNA, the CDR3 is TGTGCCTGGAGTCGAGATCGGAACACTGAAGCTTTCTTT.

This clonotype has a count of ten or more. The V call is TRBV7-2, the J call TRBJ2-5, with D perhaps TRBD1 (5 bases). This CDR3 is 14 amino acids long. The germline V and J ends were trimmed by 7 bases and 0 bases, with 12 bases remaining between them. Germline V gene lookup returns CDR1 SGHTA and CDR2 FQGNSA. The CDR3, as DNA: TGTGCCAGCAAATCCCCCAGGGACCAAGAGACCCAGTACTTC. Encoded protein: CASKSPRDQETQYF. The variable domain in full, completed from reference TRBV7-2 and TRBJ2-5, reads GAGVSQSPSNKVTEKGKDVELRCDPISGHTALYWYRQSLGQGLEFLIYFQGNSAPDKSGLPSDRFSAERTGGSVSTLTIQRTQQEDSAVYLCASKSPRDQETQYFGPGTRLLVL.